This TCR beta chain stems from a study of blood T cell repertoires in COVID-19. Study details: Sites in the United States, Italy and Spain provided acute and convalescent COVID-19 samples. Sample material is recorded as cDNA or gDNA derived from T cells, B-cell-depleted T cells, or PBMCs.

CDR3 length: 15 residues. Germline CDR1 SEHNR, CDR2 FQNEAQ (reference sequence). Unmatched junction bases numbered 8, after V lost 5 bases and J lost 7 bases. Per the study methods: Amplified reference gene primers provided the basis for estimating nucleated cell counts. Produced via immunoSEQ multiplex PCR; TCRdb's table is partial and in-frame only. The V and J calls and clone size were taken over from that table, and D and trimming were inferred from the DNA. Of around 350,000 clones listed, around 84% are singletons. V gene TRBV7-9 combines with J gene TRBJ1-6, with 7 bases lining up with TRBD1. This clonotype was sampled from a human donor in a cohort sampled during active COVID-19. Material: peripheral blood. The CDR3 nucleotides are TGTGCCAGCAGCGACGGGACAGTGACAAATTCACCCCTCCACTTT. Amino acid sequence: CASSDGTVTNSPLHF.